This T cell receptor (beta chain) emerged from a study of T cells in Graves' hyperthyroidism and ophthalmopathy. Amplification of TCR beta CDR3 regions used RNA as the template. TCR CDR3 regions were first amplified by RT-PCR with HTBI primers. MiXCR was run by TCRdb on the multiplex PCR reads, yielding one entry per CDR3 protein. This table has fewer than 350,000 distinct CDR3 sequences, 13% appearing once. Only a few counts were recorded for this clonotype. The blood sample was taken at first hyperthyroidism diagnosis, before any ophthalmopathy symptoms. Per germline, CDR1 GTSNPN and CDR2 SVGIG (reference sequence). The CDR3 is made up of 15 amino acids. The trim removed 0 bases at V and 4 bases at J, leaving 9 bases unmatched.

The sample taken for sequencing was blood. The rearrangement uses TRBV30 and TRBJ2-7; TRBD2 matches at 7 bases. This sequence was found in a woman in her thirties with Graves' hyperthyroidism that later progressed to Graves' ophthalmopathy. The CDR3 region has the DNA TGTGCCTGGAGTGTACTCGGCCCCGGGGGGTACGAGCAGTACTTC. Translation gives CAWSVLGPGGYEQYF.